This T cell receptor (beta chain) was observed in a study of control samples from healthy donors and cancer patients. Data came from immunoSEQ multiplex PCR; TCRdb stores just in-frame clones and leaves some out. The sample has tens of thousands of clones; around 90% are singletons. The CDR3 is 15 amino acids. The junction had 9 bases not matched to a gene; V was cut back by 2 bases and J by 8 bases. Looked up from germline, CDR1 is GTSNPN and CDR2 is SVGIG (reference sequence). This chain uses TRBV30 with TRBJ1-6, with TRBD1 matching 7 bases. The receptor was isolated from a man in his sixties with colorectal cancer. Sequencing input: PBMCs. Here the CDR3 DNA reads TGTGCCTGGAGTTTCAGACAGGGTGGTTATTCACCCCTCCACTTT. Amino acids: CAWSFRQGGYSPLHF.